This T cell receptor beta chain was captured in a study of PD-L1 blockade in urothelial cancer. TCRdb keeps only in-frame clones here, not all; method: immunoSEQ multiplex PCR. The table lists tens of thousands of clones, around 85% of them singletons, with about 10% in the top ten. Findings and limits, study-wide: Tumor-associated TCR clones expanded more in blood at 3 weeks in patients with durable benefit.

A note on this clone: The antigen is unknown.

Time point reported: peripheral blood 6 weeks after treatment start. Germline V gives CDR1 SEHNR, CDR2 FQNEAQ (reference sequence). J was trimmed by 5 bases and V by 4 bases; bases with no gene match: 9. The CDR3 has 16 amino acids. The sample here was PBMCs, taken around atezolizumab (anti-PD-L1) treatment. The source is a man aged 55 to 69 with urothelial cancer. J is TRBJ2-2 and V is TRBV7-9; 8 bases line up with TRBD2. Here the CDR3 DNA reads TGTGCCAGCAGCTCCCGGGGGGGACGATGGACCGGGGAGCTGTTTTTT. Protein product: CASSSRGGRWTGELFF.